A single sample gave rise to the 18 T cell receptor beta chains below, sequenced in a study of CD8+ T cells in alopecia areata. After isolation, RNA underwent reverse transcription to generate cDNA as the sequencing template. Data came from immunoSEQ multiplex PCR; TCRdb stores just in-frame clones and leaves some out. This table has about 200,000 clones, approximately 52% appearing once. This specimen was CD4+ T cells sorted from blood, taken at week 0. Receptors were obtained from a human donor with alopecia areata.

The rearrangement uses TRBV29-1 and TRBJ2-3; no firm D call. Germline-derived CDR1 and CDR2 are SQVTM and ANQGSEA. With 7 bases removed from V and 3 bases from J, the gap between germline ends came to 11 bases. This CDR3 has 12 amino acids. In DNA form, the CDR3 reads TGCAGCGCCCGCCCGGCGACAGATACGCAGTATTTT. Encoded protein: CSARPATDTQYF.

V is TRBV7-9 and J is TRBJ2-4; 7 bases are shared with TRBD2. Germline lookup yields CDR1 SEHNR and CDR2 FQNEAQ (reference sequence). V lost 4 bases, J lost 2 bases, and 11 bases stayed unmatched. This CDR3 comprises 17 residues. The CDR3 protein is CASSSLGGGSSKNIQYF. As DNA, the CDR3 is TGTGCCAGCAGCTCCCTGGGTGGCGGGAGCTCCAAAAACATTCAGTACTTC.

This chain links TRBV19 with TRBJ1-5, with a possible D match to TRBD1 (5 bases). Trimming removed 6 bases at V and 1 base at J, with 13 bases between. From germline, CDR1 is LNHDA and CDR2 SQIVND (reference sequence). This CDR3 has 15 residues. CDR3 loop: CASRLRSGSNQPQHF. The CDR3 bases are TGTGCCAGTAGGTTAAGGTCAGGGAGCAATCAGCCCCAGCATTTT.

This rearrangement joins TRBV29-1 to TRBJ1-1; a possible D gene is TRBD1 (5 bases). Between the trimmed V and J ends, which lost 7 bases and 1 base, there was a span of 13 bases. The CDR3 loop spans 13 amino acids. Germline-derived CDR1 and CDR2 are SQVTM and ANQGSEA. The CDR3 reads CSAGPQENTEAFF. The CDR3 DNA sequence: TGCAGCGCTGGTCCACAGGAGAACACTGAAGCTTTCTTT.

The rearrangement uses TRBV23-1 and TRBJ2-7; D call uncertain. Being an ORF, TRBV23-1 has a function that is uncertain. This CDR3 spans 13 amino acids. V lost 11 bases and J 0 bases, leaving 14 bases between the germline ends. In DNA form, the CDR3 reads TGCGCCCAGCACGAAATTAGCTCCTACGAGCAGTACTTC. Amino acid sequence: CAQHEISSYEQYF.

V is TRBV30 and J is TRBJ2-1; perhaps TRBD1 as D (6 bases). The germline V gene encodes CDR1 GTSNPN and CDR2 SVGIG (reference sequence). The CDR3 runs to 13 residues. V was trimmed by 4 bases and J by 5 bases, leaving 12 bases between them. CDR3 DNA sequence: TGTGCCTGGACTTTACAGGGTAACAATGAGCAGTTCTTC. Protein product: CAWTLQGNNEQFF.

Comment on this clone: The sample has other DNA sequences that encode this CDR3 too. The rearrangement uses TRBV9 and TRBJ1-1; D remains ambiguous. The CDR3 runs to 13 residues. Trimming removed 0 bases at V and 0 bases at J, with 3 bases between. Germline CDR1 is SGDLS and CDR2 is YYNGEE. The chain's CDR3 is CASSVGMNTEAFF. The CDR3 region has the DNA TGTGCCAGCAGCGTAGGAATGAACACTGAAGCTTTCTTT. Based on the CDR3 plus reference TRBV9 and TRBJ1-1, the full variable domain is DSGVTQTPKHLITATGQRVTLRCSPRSGDLSVYWYQQSLDQGLQFLIQYYNGEERAKGNILERFSAQQFPDLHSELNLSSLELGDSALYFCASSVGMNTEAFFGQGTRLTVV.

The chain recombines TRBV25-1 with TRBJ2-1, with TRBD1 matching 11 bases. V shed 1 base and J 7 bases; nucleotides not matched to a gene: 3. Germline-derived CDR1 and CDR2 are MGHDK and SYGVNS. This CDR3 is 15 amino acids long. CDR3 region: CASSELGQGGNEQFF. CDR3 nucleotide sequence: TGTGCCAGCAGTGAATTGGGACAGGGGGGGAATGAGCAGTTCTTC.

In nucleotides, the CDR3 is TGTGCCATCAATCTAAACAGGGAGACTGAAGCTTTCTTT. Translation: CAINLNRETEAFF. The chain combines TRBV10-3 with TRBJ1-1; D is possibly TRBD1 (6 bases). The length of the CDR3 is 13 residues. In germline, CDR1 is ENHRY, CDR2 SYGVKD. The V end lost 7 bases, the J end lost 5 bases, and 14 bases lay between the germline ends.

The V call is TRBV2, the J call TRBJ2-1, with 9 positions matching TRBD1. Germline V gene lookup returns CDR1 SNHLY and CDR2 FYNNEI. With 5 bases clipped from V and 5 bases from J, the junction kept 10 bases outside the gene matches. The CDR3 spans 16 residues. The CDR3 DNA is TGTGCCAGCAGTCCAAATCCCGGGACAGGGAACAATGAGCAGTTCTTC. Translated, it gives CASSPNPGTGNNEQFF.

J is TRBJ2-4 and V is TRBV19; D remains unclear. Between the trimmed V and J ends, which lost 4 bases and 5 bases, there was a span of 21 bases. The CDR3 has 17 residues. CDR1 LNHDA and CDR2 SQIVND come from the germline V gene (reference sequence). This CDR3 is CASSSQAEARSENIQYF. The DNA of the CDR3 is TGTGCCAGTAGTAGCCAGGCCGAGGCTCGGAGTGAAAACATTCAGTACTTC.

This clone came up a few times. This chain uses TRBV27 with TRBJ2-7; TRBD1 agrees at 7 bases. Germline loops: CDR1 MNHEY, CDR2 SMNVEV (reference sequence). The length of the CDR3 is 17 residues. After removal of 8 bases from V and 0 bases from J, the junction contained 16 bases not matched to a gene. Here the CDR3 DNA reads TGTGCCAGCGGGAGACTCCGGGACAGCGGTGTCTCCTACGAGCAGTACTTC. It codes for CASGRLRDSGVSYEQYF.

This sequence joins TRBV9 and TRBJ1-2, with 8 bases identical to TRBD1. J gave up 6 bases and V 4 bases, and 11 bases lay outside the gene matches. Germline V gene lookup returns CDR1 SGDLS and CDR2 YYNGEE. The CDR3 consists of 15 residues. For the CDR3, the DNA is TGTGCCAGCAGCCTCCGACAGGGGAGACGGGATGGCTACACCTTC. This sequence encodes CASSLRQGRRDGYTF.

This clone has just a few counts. The V call is TRBV6-5, the J call TRBJ2-3, with D maybe TRBD2 (7 bases). Per the germline V gene, CDR1 is MNHEY and CDR2 is SVGAGI. The germline V and J ends were trimmed by 1 base and 2 bases, with 10 bases remaining between them. The length of the CDR3 is 15 residues. CDR3 DNA sequence: TGTGCCAGCAGTTACTTAGGGGGGGACACAGATACGCAGTATTTT. Protein sequence: CASSYLGGDTDTQYF.

To note about this clone: The sample contains more than one DNA sequence encoding this CDR3. CDR3 bases: TGCAGCGTTGAAGGTGGCGGAAACACCATATATTTT. This gives the protein CSVEGGGNTIYF. V gene TRBV29-1 combines with J gene TRBJ1-3; D unclear. The CDR3 extends over 12 amino acids. Germline V gene lookup returns CDR1 SQVTM and CDR2 ANQGSEA. Trimming removed 1 base at V and 4 bases at J, with 5 bases between.

This clone was seen a handful of times. The rearrangement uses TRBV27 and TRBJ1-5, with TRBD1 identical over 10 bases. The CDR3 totals 15 residues. V was clipped by 5 bases and J by 3 bases; unmatched bases: 4. CDR1 MNHEY and CDR2 SMNVEV come from the germline V gene (reference sequence). The CDR3 DNA is TGTGCCAGCAGTAAGGACAGGGGGGCCAATCAGCCCCAGCATTTT. It codes for CASSKDRGANQPQHF.

V usage is TRBV25-1 and J usage is TRBJ2-1, with D maybe TRBD1 (5 bases). CDR3 size: 17 residues. Trimming removed 3 bases at V and 12 bases at J, with 27 bases between. Germline CDR1 reads MGHDK; CDR2 reads SYGVNS. CDR3 residues: CASSEGQTVGRVSGQFF. DNA for the CDR3: TGTGCCAGCAGTGAGGGGCAGACCGTCGGACGGGTTTCGGGGCAGTTCTTC.

This chain links TRBV11-3 with TRBJ1-1; 9 bases are a match to TRBD1. Looked up from germline, CDR1 is SGHNT and CDR2 is YENEEA. The V gene end was trimmed by 5 bases and the J gene end by 3 bases; junction bases not matched to a gene: 7. The CDR3 is 15 amino acids. The CDR3 is CASSPRTGGYTEAFF. CDR3 in DNA: TGTGCCAGCAGCCCAAGAACAGGGGGCTACACTGAAGCTTTCTTT.